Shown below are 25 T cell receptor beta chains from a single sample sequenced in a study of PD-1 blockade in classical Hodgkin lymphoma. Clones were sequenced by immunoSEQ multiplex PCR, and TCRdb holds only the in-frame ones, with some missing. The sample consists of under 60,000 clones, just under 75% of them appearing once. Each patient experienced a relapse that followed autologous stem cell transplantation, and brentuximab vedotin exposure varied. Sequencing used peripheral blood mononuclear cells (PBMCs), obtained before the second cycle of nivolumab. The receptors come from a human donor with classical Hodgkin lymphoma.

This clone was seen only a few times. CDR3 coding DNA: TGTGCCAGCAGCCACAGGGACAGGGAGTTCTTTGGCTACACCTTC. Translated, it gives CASSHRDREFFGYTF. The genes are TRBV14 and TRBJ1-2; 9 nucleotides align to TRBD1. The CDR3 has 15 amino acids. Looked up from germline, CDR1 is SGHDN and CDR2 is FVKESK. V dropped 3 bases and J dropped 7; count of bases not matched to a gene: 9.

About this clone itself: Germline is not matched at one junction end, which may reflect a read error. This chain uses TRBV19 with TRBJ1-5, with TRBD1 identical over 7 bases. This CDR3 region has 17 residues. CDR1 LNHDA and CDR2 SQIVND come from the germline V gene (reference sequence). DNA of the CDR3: TGTGCCAGTAGTATAGATGAACCGGACAGGTTCAATCAGCCCCAACATTTT. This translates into CASSIDEPDRFNQPQHF.

The CDR3 sequence: CAWSLGTPNTEAFF. The CDR3 region has the DNA TGTGCCTGGAGTCTAGGCACACCGAACACTGAAGCTTTCTTT. The gene calls are TRBV30 and TRBJ1-1; D is unclear. Per the germline V gene, CDR1 is GTSNPN and CDR2 is SVGIG (reference sequence). V lost 2 bases to trimming and J lost 1 base, with 11 bases between them. CDR3 length: 14 residues.

The CDR3: CASSRSGVENEQYF. In DNA form, the CDR3 reads TGTGCCAGCAGCCGTAGCGGAGTAGAAAACGAGCAGTACTTC. The rearrangement uses TRBV6-5 and TRBJ2-7; D is perhaps TRBD2 (6 bases). Germline V gene lookup returns CDR1 MNHEY and CDR2 SVGAGI. Trimming cost V 6 bases and J 5 bases, with 17 bases left between them. This CDR3 comprises 14 residues.

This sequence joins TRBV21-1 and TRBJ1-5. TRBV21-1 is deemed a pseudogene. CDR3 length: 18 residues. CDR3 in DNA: TGTGCCAGCAGCAAAGTTGACTGTCCCAGTTATAGCAATCAGCCCCAGCATTTT. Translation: CASSKVDCPSYSNQPQHF.

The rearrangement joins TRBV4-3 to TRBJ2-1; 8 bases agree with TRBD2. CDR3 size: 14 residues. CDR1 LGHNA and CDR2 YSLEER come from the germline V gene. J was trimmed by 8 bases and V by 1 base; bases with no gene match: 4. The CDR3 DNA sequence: TGCGCCAGCAGCCAAGGGTTCGGGGGGGATGAGCAGTTCTTC. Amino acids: CASSQGFGGDEQFF.

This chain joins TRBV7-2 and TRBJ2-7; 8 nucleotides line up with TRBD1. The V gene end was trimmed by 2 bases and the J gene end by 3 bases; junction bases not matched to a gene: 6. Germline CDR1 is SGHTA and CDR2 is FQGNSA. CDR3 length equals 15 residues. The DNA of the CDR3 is TGTGCCAGCAGCTTAATGGCAGGGGGCCTCTACGAGCAGTACTTC. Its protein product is CASSLMAGGLYEQYF.

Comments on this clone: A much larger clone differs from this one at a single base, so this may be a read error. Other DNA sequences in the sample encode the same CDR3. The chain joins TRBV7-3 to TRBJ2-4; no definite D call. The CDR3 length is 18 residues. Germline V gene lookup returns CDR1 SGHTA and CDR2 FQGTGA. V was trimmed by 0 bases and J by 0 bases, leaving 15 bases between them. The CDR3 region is CASSLTLTQVIAKNIQYF. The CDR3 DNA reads TGTGCCAGCAGCTTAACACTCACGCAGGTCATAGCCAAAAACATTCAGTACTTC.

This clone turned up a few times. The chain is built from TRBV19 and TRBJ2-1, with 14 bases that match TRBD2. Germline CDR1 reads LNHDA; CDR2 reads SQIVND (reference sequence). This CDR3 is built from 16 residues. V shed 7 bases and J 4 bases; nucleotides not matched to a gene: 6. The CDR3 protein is CASTRLAGGMYNEQFF. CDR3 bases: TGTGCCAGTACTCGACTAGCGGGAGGGATGTACAATGAGCAGTTCTTC.

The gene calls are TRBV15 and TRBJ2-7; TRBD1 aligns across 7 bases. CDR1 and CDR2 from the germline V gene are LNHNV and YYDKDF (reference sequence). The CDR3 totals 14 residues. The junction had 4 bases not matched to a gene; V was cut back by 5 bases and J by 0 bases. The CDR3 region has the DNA TGTGCCACCAGCCCAGACAGGGCCTCCTACGAGCAGTACTTC. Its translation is CATSPDRASYEQYF.

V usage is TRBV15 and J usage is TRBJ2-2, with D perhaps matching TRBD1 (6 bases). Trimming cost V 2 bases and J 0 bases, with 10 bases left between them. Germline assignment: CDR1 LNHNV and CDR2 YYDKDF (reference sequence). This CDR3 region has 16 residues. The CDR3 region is CATSRSTGPNTGELFF. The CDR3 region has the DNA TGTGCCACCAGCAGATCCACAGGGCCGAACACCGGGGAGCTGTTTTTT.

The chain's CDR3 is CASSQLHRAAGELFF. CDR3 bases: TGCGCCAGCAGTCAATTACACAGGGCGGCCGGGGAGCTGTTTTTT. The gene calls are TRBV23-1 and TRBJ2-2; a weak D match, TRBD1 (6 bases). TRBV23-1 is an open reading frame, and its role is uncertain. Trimming pared 1 base from V and 6 bases from J, leaving 12 bases between. The CDR3 is made up of 15 amino acids.

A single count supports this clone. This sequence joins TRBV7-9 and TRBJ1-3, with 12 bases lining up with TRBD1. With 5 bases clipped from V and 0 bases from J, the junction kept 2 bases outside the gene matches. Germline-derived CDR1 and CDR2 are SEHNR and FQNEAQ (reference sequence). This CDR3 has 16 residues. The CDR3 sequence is CASSGTGGSSGNTIYF. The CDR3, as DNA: TGTGCCAGCAGCGGGACAGGGGGCAGCTCTGGAAACACCATATATTTT.

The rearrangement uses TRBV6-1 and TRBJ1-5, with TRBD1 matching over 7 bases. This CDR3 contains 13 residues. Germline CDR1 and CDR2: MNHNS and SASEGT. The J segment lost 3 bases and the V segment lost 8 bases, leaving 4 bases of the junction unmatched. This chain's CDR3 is CASSTGVNQPQHF. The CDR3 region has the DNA TGTGCCAGCTCCACAGGGGTCAATCAGCCCCAGCATTTT.

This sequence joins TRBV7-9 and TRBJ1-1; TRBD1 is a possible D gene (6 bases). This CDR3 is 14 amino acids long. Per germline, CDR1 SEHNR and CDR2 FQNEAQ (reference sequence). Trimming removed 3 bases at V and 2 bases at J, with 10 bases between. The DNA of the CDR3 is TGTGCCAGCAGCTTGTCAGGGGACAACACTGAAGCTTTCTTT. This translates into CASSLSGDNTEAFF.

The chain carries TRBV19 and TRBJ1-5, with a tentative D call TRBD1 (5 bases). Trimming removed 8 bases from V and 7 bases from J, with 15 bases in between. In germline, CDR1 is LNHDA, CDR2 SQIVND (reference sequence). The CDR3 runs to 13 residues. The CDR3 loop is CASLGGALQPQHF. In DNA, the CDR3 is TGTGCCAGTCTAGGAGGGGCTCTCCAGCCCCAGCATTTT.

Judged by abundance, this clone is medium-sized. CDR3 sequence: CASSYRRVSSNQPQHF. The CDR3 nucleotides are TGTGCCAGCAGTTATCGTCGCGTTTCTAGCAATCAGCCCCAGCATTTT. The chain combines TRBV6-5 with TRBJ1-5, with D uncertain. V lost 3 bases, J lost 0 bases, and 12 bases lay in between. This CDR3 spans 16 amino acids. Germline values: CDR1 MNHEY, CDR2 SVGAGI.

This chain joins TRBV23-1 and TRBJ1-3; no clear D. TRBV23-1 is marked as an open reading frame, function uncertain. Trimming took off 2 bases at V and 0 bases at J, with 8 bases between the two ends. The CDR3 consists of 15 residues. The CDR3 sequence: CASSQKAISGNTIYF. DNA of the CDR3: TGCGCCAGCAGTCAAAAAGCTATCTCTGGAAACACCATATATTTT.

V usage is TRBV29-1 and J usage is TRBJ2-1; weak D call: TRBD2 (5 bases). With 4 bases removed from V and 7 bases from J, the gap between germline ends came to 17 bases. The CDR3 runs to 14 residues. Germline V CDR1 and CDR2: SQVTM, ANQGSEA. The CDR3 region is CSVVRGSARNEQFF. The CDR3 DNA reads TGCAGCGTTGTACGAGGGAGTGCAAGGAATGAGCAGTTCTTC.

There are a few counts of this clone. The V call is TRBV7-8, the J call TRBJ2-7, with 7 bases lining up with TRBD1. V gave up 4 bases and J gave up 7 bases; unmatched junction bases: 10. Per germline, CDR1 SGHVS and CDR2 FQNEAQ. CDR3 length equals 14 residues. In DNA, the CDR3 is TGTGCCAGCAGCTCATCCGGGACAGTTAGGGAGCAGTACTTC. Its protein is CASSSSGTVREQYF.

The CDR3 is CASSLGPGLEGNEQFF. CDR3 in DNA: TGTGCCAGCAGCTTAGGGCCGGGACTAGAAGGTAATGAGCAGTTCTTC. This chain uses TRBV7-9 with TRBJ2-1, with 8 positions matching TRBD2. This CDR3 is 16 amino acids long. Germline trimming cut 1 base from V and 7 bases from J; bases unmatched to any gene: 9. CDR1 is SEHNR, CDR2 FQNEAQ, per germline (reference sequence).

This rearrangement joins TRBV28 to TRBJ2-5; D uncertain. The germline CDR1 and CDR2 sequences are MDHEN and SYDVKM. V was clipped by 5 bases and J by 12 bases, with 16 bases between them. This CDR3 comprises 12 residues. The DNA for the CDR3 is TGTGCCAGCAGTCCAAGTCAATCCCGAAAGTACTTC. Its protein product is CASSPSQSRKYF.

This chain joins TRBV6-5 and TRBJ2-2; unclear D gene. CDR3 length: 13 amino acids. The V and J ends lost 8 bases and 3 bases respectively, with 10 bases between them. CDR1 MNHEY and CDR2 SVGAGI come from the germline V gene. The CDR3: CASSKWDTGELFF. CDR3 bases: TGTGCCAGCTCCAAATGGGACACCGGGGAGCTGTTTTTT.

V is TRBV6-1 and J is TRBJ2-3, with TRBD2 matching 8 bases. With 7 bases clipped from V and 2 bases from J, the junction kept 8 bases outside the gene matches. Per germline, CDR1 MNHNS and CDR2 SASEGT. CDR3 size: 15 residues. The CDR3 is CASKQGGGTTDTQYF. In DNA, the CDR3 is TGTGCCAGCAAACAAGGCGGGGGGACCACAGATACGCAGTATTTT.

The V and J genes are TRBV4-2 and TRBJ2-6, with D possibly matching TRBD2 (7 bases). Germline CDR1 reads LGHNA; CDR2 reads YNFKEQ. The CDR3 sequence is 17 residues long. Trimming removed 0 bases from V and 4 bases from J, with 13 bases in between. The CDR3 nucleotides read TGTGCCAGCAGCCAAGATGAGGGGGGGGCCGGGGCCAACGTCCTGACTTTC. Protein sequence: CASSQDEGGAGANVLTF.